This entry features one T cell receptor (beta chain) sequence. The data originate from a study of blood T cell repertoires in COVID-19. The CDR3 covers 14 residues. Germline CDR1 SGHAT, CDR2 FQDESV (reference sequence). The V gene end was trimmed by 3 bases and the J gene end by 6 bases; junction bases not matched to a gene: 4. Clinical history reported by participants formed the basis on which cohorts were assigned. Clones were sequenced by immunoSEQ multiplex PCR, and TCRdb holds only the in-frame ones, with some missing. The sample has 400,000 or so clones, approximately 92% seen once. The chain couples TRBV11-1 to TRBJ2-7; 11 bases fit TRBD2. This sequence was found in a man between 25 and 39 years old who had recovered from COVID-19. Sequencing was done on a sample of PBMCs or T cells enriched from blood (not recorded which). The CDR3 bases are TGTGCCAGCAGCTTCGCGCTAGCGGGAGGCGAGCAGTACTTC. This encodes CASSFALAGGEQYF.